This TCR beta chain was captured by sequencing in a study of OX40 agonist ivuxolimab in advanced cancers. The V and J ends lost 3 bases and 7 bases, in that order; junction bases with no gene match: 11. There are 16 residues in the CDR3. Germline V gives CDR1 SGHAT, CDR2 FQNNGV. This clone appeared a single time. Generated by immunoSEQ multiplex PCR, the TCRdb table keeps only in-frame clones and is missing some. The sample carries fewer than 35,000 clones, roughly 79% recorded once. The chain combines TRBV11-2 with TRBJ2-3, with TRBD1 matching over 9 bases. The receptor was isolated from an adult with an advanced solid tumor such as melanoma, head and neck, liver or kidney cancer. The sequences come from CD4+ or CD8+ T cells sorted from blood, collected in a trial of the OX40 agonist ivuxolimab. Here the CDR3 DNA reads TGTGCCAGCAGCTTGTTGTATGGGACAGGGATTAATACGCAGTATTTT. Its protein product is CASSLLYGTGINTQYF.